A single sample gave rise to the 30 T cell receptor beta chains below, sequenced in a study of blood T cell repertoires in COVID-19. Clones were sequenced by immunoSEQ multiplex PCR, and TCRdb holds only the in-frame ones, with some missing. The table lists approximately 140,000 clones, around four fifths of them singletons, with about 9.9% in the top ten. Sequencing input: peripheral blood. These receptors were collected from a man in his forties with active or convalescent COVID-19.

The J gene is TRBJ2-1, the V gene TRBV15; D is possibly TRBD2 (6 bases). The germline V gene encodes CDR1 LNHNV and CDR2 YYDKDF (reference sequence). The CDR3 has 17 residues. The V end was cut by 0 bases, the J end by 0 bases, with 12 bases between. The CDR3 DNA sequence: TGTGCCACCAGCAGAGATGTTCAGACTAGCTCCTACAATGAGCAGTTCTTC. It translates to CATSRDVQTSSYNEQFF.

The chain combines TRBV7-3 with TRBJ2-3; D possibly corresponds to TRBD2 (5 bases). Germline V CDR1 and CDR2: SGHTA, FQGTGA. The CDR3 loop spans 15 amino acids. V was pared by 6 bases and J by 2 bases, with 15 bases between. CDR3 in DNA: TGTGCCAGCAGACAATCGGGGTTGTTCACAGATACGCAGTATTTT. Translated, it gives CASRQSGLFTDTQYF.

The J gene is TRBJ2-7, the V gene TRBV2; TRBD1 aligns across 9 bases. CDR3 length: 14 amino acids. Germline V gene sequence: CDR1 SNHLY, CDR2 FYNNEI. The trim removed 5 bases at V and 6 bases at J, leaving 8 bases unmatched. CDR3 bases: TGTGCCAGCAGTCCCGGACAGGGGCTGGGCGAGCAGTACTTC. This gives the protein CASSPGQGLGEQYF.

The chain links TRBV19 to TRBJ1-4, with 7 positions matching TRBD1. Unmatched junction bases numbered 6, after V lost 6 bases and J lost 8 bases. Germline V gene data show CDR1 as LNHDA and CDR2 as SQIVND (reference sequence). This CDR3 comprises 13 residues. The CDR3, as DNA: TGTGCCAGTAGAAGAGGGACAGCCGAAAAACTGTTTTTT. Protein: CASRRGTAEKLFF.

This clone was counted a single time. The CDR3 DNA reads TGCAGTGCTGGTGCTAGCGGGGGAAATGAGCAGTTCTTC. This translates into CSAGASGGNEQFF. The chain joins TRBV20-1 to TRBJ2-1, with 10 nucleotides matching TRBD2. Trimming cost V 5 bases and J 7 bases; bases outside gene matches: 5. The CDR3 consists of 13 residues. Germline V CDR1 and CDR2: DFQATT, SNEGSKA (reference sequence).

The J gene is TRBJ2-7, the V gene TRBV11-2; possible D gene TRBD1, 5 bases. Germline V gives CDR1 SGHAT, CDR2 FQNNGV. The germline V and J ends were trimmed by 5 bases and 5 bases, with 16 bases remaining between them. The CDR3 runs 14 residues. CDR3 amino acids: CASSPDTRVHEQYF. CDR3 DNA sequence: TGTGCCAGCAGCCCAGACACCAGGGTCCACGAGCAGTACTTC.

The chain is built from TRBV2 and TRBJ1-2; 7 bases are a match to TRBD1. The CDR3 is 13 residues long. The trim removed 5 bases at V and 6 bases at J, leaving 6 bases unmatched. Germline V gives CDR1 SNHLY, CDR2 FYNNEI. The CDR3 coding sequence is TGTGCCAGCAGTTTAGACAGGGAAGATGGCTACACCTTC. The encoded protein is CASSLDREDGYTF. The full variable domain, completed using reference TRBV2 and TRBJ1-2, is EPEVTQTPSHQVTQMGQEVILRCVPISNHLYFYWYRQILGQKVEFLVSFYNNEISEKSEIFDDQFSVERPDGSNFTLKIRSTKLEDSAMYFCASSLDREDGYTFGSGTRLTVV.

The chain links TRBV5-1 to TRBJ2-5; TRBD2 agrees at 7 bases. This CDR3 is built from 15 residues. The germline V gene encodes CDR1 SGHRS and CDR2 YFSETQ. The V and J ends lost 4 bases and 1 base, in that order; junction bases with no gene match: 7. The CDR3 DNA is TGCGCCAGCAGCCCCAGAGCGGGGAGCCAAGAGACCCAGTACTTC. Translated, it gives CASSPRAGSQETQYF. Looking up the rest from reference TRBV5-1 and TRBJ2-5 gives the full variable domain: KAGVTQTPRYLIKTRGQQVTLSCSPISGHRSVSWYQQTPGQGLQFLFEYFSETQRNKGNFPGRFSGRQFSNSRSEMNVSTLELGDSALYLCASSPRAGSQETQYFGPGTRLLVL.

J is TRBJ2-2 and V is TRBV7-9, with D possibly TRBD2 on 6 matching bases. The germline V gene has CDR1 SEHNR and CDR2 FQNEAQ (reference sequence). This CDR3 has 17 amino acids. Trimming cost V 1 base and J 4 bases, with 16 bases left between them. The CDR3 reads CASSLGRGRGSTGELFF. CDR3 nucleotides: TGTGCCAGCAGCTTAGGGCGCGGTCGGGGGTCCACCGGGGAGCTGTTTTTT.

The chain has TRBV7-2 and TRBJ2-3; TRBD2 is a possible D gene (7 bases). V lost 3 bases and J lost 2, with 9 bases in between. The germline V gene encodes CDR1 SGHTA and CDR2 FQGNSA. CDR3 length: 14 amino acids. CDR3 loop: CASSFGGHTDTQYF. The DNA of the CDR3 is TGTGCCAGCAGCTTCGGGGGGCACACAGATACGCAGTATTTT.

This chain links TRBV10-2 with TRBJ2-7; D remains ambiguous. Trimming pared 2 bases from V and 4 bases from J, leaving 9 bases between. Germline V gene sequence: CDR1 WSHSY, CDR2 SAAADI. The CDR3 sequence is 13 residues long. CDR3 in DNA: TGCGCCAGCAGTGAGGAGCCCCATTACGAGCAGTACTTC. Protein product: CASSEEPHYEQYF.

The chain recombines TRBV4-1 with TRBJ1-2; no reliable D call. Germline V CDR1 and CDR2: MGHRA, YSYEKL. This CDR3 comprises 14 residues. V was shortened by 1 base and J by 2 bases, with 8 bases between the two germline ends. The CDR3 is CASSQVSVNYGYTF. The CDR3 bases are TGCGCCAGCAGCCAAGTCTCAGTGAACTATGGCTACACCTTC.

The J gene is TRBJ2-5, the V gene TRBV7-6, with D possibly TRBD2 on 5 matching bases. This CDR3 comprises 13 residues. V lost 5 bases and J lost 7, with 14 bases in between. In germline, CDR1 is SGHVS, CDR2 FNYEAQ. The chain's CDR3 is CASSPDRTGTQYF. The CDR3, as DNA: TGTGCCAGCAGCCCGGACCGGACTGGGACCCAGTACTTC.

On this clone itself: Different DNA sequences within this sample yield the same CDR3. The V call is TRBV14, the J call TRBJ2-5; no reliable D call. The germline V gene encodes CDR1 SGHDN and CDR2 FVKESK. V lost 4 bases and J lost 1, with 13 bases in between. CDR3 length: 15 residues. The CDR3 DNA is TGTGCCAGCAGCCCCTCGCGAAGTCCCCAAGAGACCCAGTACTTC. Translation: CASSPSRSPQETQYF.

In this sample, this clone turned up once. This chain connects TRBV6-2 or TRBV6-3 to TRBJ2-7; the match to TRBD1 covers 7 bases. Germline-derived CDR1 and CDR2 are MNHEY and SVGEGT. The CDR3 runs 12 residues. J lost 5 bases, V lost 5 bases, and 3 bases had no gene match. This chain's CDR3 is CASSMGQHEQYF. CDR3 DNA sequence: TGTGCCAGCAGTATGGGACAGCACGAGCAGTACTTC.

The V gene is TRBV29-1, the J gene TRBJ1-5; 11 nucleotides line up with TRBD1. The V and J ends lost 4 bases and 2 bases, in that order; junction bases with no gene match: 10. The CDR3 length is 17 residues. Looked up from germline, CDR1 is SQVTM and CDR2 is ANQGSEA. The CDR3 reads CSVAGTGGNLGNQPQHF. CDR3 sequence (DNA): TGCAGCGTTGCAGGGACAGGGGGTAATCTGGGCAATCAGCCCCAGCATTTT. The full variable domain, rest sourced from reference TRBV29-1 and TRBJ1-5, is SAVISQKPSRDICQRGTSLTIQCQVDSQVTMMFWYRQQPGQSLTLIATANQGSEATYESGFVIDKFPISRPNLTFSTLTVSNMSPEDSSIYLCSVAGTGGNLGNQPQHFGDGTRLSIL.

The chain combines TRBV30 with TRBJ1-2; 7 nucleotides line up with TRBD1. After removal of 1 base from V and 5 bases from J, the junction contained 7 bases not matched to a gene. Germline CDR1 reads GTSNPN; CDR2 reads SVGIG (reference sequence). The CDR3 sequence is 14 residues long. CDR3 residues: CAWSAGQGVYGYTF. For the CDR3, the DNA is TGTGCCTGGAGTGCGGGGCAGGGGGTGTATGGCTACACCTTC.

This chain links TRBV25-1 with TRBJ1-5; D is perhaps TRBD1 (5 bases). V lost 3 bases, J lost 0 bases, and 9 bases lay in between. The CDR3 covers 15 residues. CDR1 is MGHDK and CDR2 is SYGVNS in the germline V gene. The DNA of the CDR3 is TGTGCCAGCAGTGATTCGGGGGATAGCAATCAGCCCCAGCATTTT. Protein: CASSDSGDSNQPQHF.

This clone was observed once. This chain joins TRBV24-1 and TRBJ1-2, with TRBD1 identical over 10 bases. Trimming removed 3 bases from V and 4 bases from J; junction bases left unmatched: 7. This CDR3 is built from 16 residues. In germline, CDR1 is KGHDR, CDR2 SFDVKD. The DNA for the CDR3 is TGTGCCACCAGTGATCCAACGACAGGGGGCCCCTATGGCTACACCTTC. As protein: CATSDPTTGGPYGYTF.

This chain links TRBV19 with TRBJ2-1; no clear D gene. Trimming removed 4 bases at V and 4 bases at J, with 8 bases between. Germline-derived CDR1 and CDR2 are LNHDA and SQIVND (reference sequence). The CDR3 runs 13 residues. The CDR3 region is CASSRRGYNEQFF. The CDR3 DNA follows: TGTGCCAGTAGTAGGAGAGGTTACAATGAGCAGTTCTTC.

The table lists this clone with a count of one. The rearrangement joins TRBV3-1 (or the pseudogene TRBV3-2) to TRBJ1-2; maybe TRBD1 (6 bases). The CDR3 is 14 residues long. CDR1 and CDR2 (germline): LGHDT, YNNKEL (reference sequence). Trimming cost V 1 base and J 14 bases, with 20 bases left between them. Written as DNA, the CDR3 is TGTGCCAGCAGCCAAGTCGCAGGGGAGGGCGCAGAAACCTTC. Residues: CASSQVAGEGAETF.

The chain employs TRBV9 and TRBJ2-2; TRBD2 agrees at 8 bases. Germline loops: CDR1 SGDLS, CDR2 YYNGEE. This CDR3 is 17 amino acids long. With V trimmed by 4 bases and J by 0 bases, 8 bases remained unmatched. Written as DNA, the CDR3 is TGTGCCAGCAGCATTCTAAGCGGGGGCGCGAACACCGGGGAGCTGTTTTTT. This encodes CASSILSGGANTGELFF.

The chain employs TRBV23-1 and TRBJ1-1; D may be TRBD1 (5 bases). TRBV23-1 is assigned to the ORF class and has an uncertain function. The CDR3 loop spans 15 amino acids. Trimming took off 5 bases at V and 0 bases at J, with 13 bases between the two ends. The CDR3 sequence is CASSLGRDLNTEAFF. CDR3 DNA sequence: TGCGCCAGCAGTTTGGGGAGGGACTTGAACACTGAAGCTTTCTTT.

The genes are TRBV11-3 and TRBJ1-2; 7 bases are shared with TRBD1. The germline CDR1 and CDR2 sequences are SGHNT and YENEEA. This CDR3 has 13 residues. The V and J ends lost 5 bases and 10 bases, in that order; junction bases with no gene match: 10. For the CDR3, the DNA is TGTGCCAGCAGCGACGGGAACAGGGGCGCCTACACCTTC. Protein product: CASSDGNRGAYTF.

This clone has only a few counts. The chain uses TRBV2 and TRBJ2-1, with TRBD2 matching 10 bases. This CDR3 is 13 amino acids long. Germline V gene data show CDR1 as SNHLY and CDR2 as FYNNEI. Trimming at V came to 8 bases and at J to 9 bases, leaving 7 bases not matched to a gene. The CDR3 protein is CASESGGAGEQFF. The CDR3, as DNA: TGTGCCAGCGAGAGCGGGGGGGCCGGTGAGCAGTTCTTC.

The chain is built from TRBV2 and TRBJ2-6; D may be TRBD1 (6 bases). Trimming removed 6 bases from V and 0 bases from J, with 9 bases in between. The CDR3 is 15 residues long. CDR1 is SNHLY and CDR2 is FYNNEI in the germline V gene. CDR3 sequence: CASSAQGSGANVLTF. CDR3 in DNA: TGTGCCAGCAGCGCACAGGGCTCTGGGGCCAACGTCCTGACTTTC.

This clone came up a few times. The chain is built from TRBV27 and TRBJ1-5; maybe TRBD1 (6 bases). The CDR3 is 15 amino acids. Trimming removed 7 bases from V and 3 bases from J, with 16 bases in between. CDR1 MNHEY and CDR2 SMNVEV come from the germline V gene (reference sequence). The CDR3 coding sequence is TGTGCCAGCACAACCGGGACACTACCCAATCAGCCCCAGCATTTT. Translating gives CASTTGTLPNQPQHF.

The chain uses TRBV5-1 and TRBJ2-7; the match to TRBD1 covers 12 bases. The V gene end was trimmed by 4 bases and the J gene end by 7 bases; junction bases not matched to a gene: 6. The CDR3 covers 14 residues. CDR1 and CDR2 (germline): SGHRS, YFSETQ. This chain's CDR3 is CASSPGQGAREQYF. CDR3 bases: TGCGCCAGCAGCCCGGGACAGGGGGCGCGTGAGCAGTACTTC.

This chain connects TRBV5-1 to TRBJ1-5; D is unclear. The CDR3 is made up of 13 amino acids. Between the trimmed V and J ends, which lost 3 bases and 0 bases, there was a span of 4 bases. CDR1 and CDR2 from the germline V gene are SGHRS and YFSETQ. CDR3 in amino acids: CASSWSSNQPQHF. The CDR3 DNA follows: TGCGCCAGCAGCTGGAGTAGCAATCAGCCCCAGCATTTT.

The chain recombines TRBV11-2 with TRBJ1-1, with D unclear. This CDR3 is 11 amino acids long. Deletions cut 1 base from V and 7 bases from J, with 4 bases between. CDR1 SGHAT and CDR2 FQNNGV come from the germline V gene. CDR3 in amino acids: CASSLGVEAFF. DNA of the CDR3: TGTGCCAGCAGCTTAGGAGTTGAAGCTTTCTTT.